The 10 T cell receptor beta chains presented below share a single source sample, sequenced in a study of brain T cells in children with intractable seizures. Clones were read by immunoSEQ multiplex PCR, and TCRdb kept only the in-frame ones, dropping some. The sample has 78,000 or so clones; approximately 90% are singletons. The specimen was peripheral blood, collected at surgery. The receptor set was obtained from a girl aged 2-10 years with Rasmussen encephalitis and intractable seizures.

This sequence joins TRBV6-5 and TRBJ1-1; D is unclear. V lost 2 bases, J lost 7 bases, and 11 bases lay in between. The CDR3 spans 13 residues. CDR1 and CDR2 (germline): MNHEY, SVGAGI. CDR3: CASSYASGNEAFF. The CDR3 DNA reads TGTGCCAGCAGTTACGCCTCGGGGAATGAAGCTTTCTTT.

The chain couples TRBV10-3 to TRBJ1-4; D might be TRBD1 (6 bases). CDR3 length equals 14 residues. V shed 4 bases and J shed 0 bases, with 6 bases lying between them. The germline V gene has CDR1 ENHRY and CDR2 SYGVKD. The CDR3: CAISGQATNEKLFF. In nucleotides, the CDR3 is TGTGCCATCAGTGGACAGGCAACTAATGAAAAACTGTTTTTT.

The rearrangement links TRBV29-1 to TRBJ2-7, with 10 bases lining up with TRBD1. This CDR3 is built from 12 residues. CDR1 and CDR2 (germline): SQVTM, ANQGSEA. The V and J ends lost 7 bases and 3 bases, in that order; junction bases with no gene match: 3. CDR3 in DNA: TGCAGCGGGGGGACAGGGGTCTACGAGCAGTACTTC. Translation: CSGGTGVYEQYF.

The chain joins TRBV27 to TRBJ2-6; D is possibly TRBD1 (6 bases). The V and J ends lost 4 bases and 1 base respectively, with 14 bases between them. The CDR3 loop spans 17 amino acids. The germline CDR1 and CDR2 sequences are MNHEY and SMNVEV (reference sequence). CDR3 sequence reads: CASSSFGGRSGANVLTF. The CDR3 coding sequence is TGTGCCAGCAGTTCGTTTGGGGGCAGGTCTGGGGCCAACGTCCTGACTTTC.

This rearrangement joins TRBV11-2 to TRBJ1-3, with D possibly matching TRBD1 (5 bases). The CDR3 runs to 13 residues. The germline V gene has CDR1 SGHAT and CDR2 FQNNGV. Trimming took 3 bases from V and 4 from J, leaving 7 bases between them. The DNA for the CDR3 is TGTGCCAGCAGCTTGGGACGGGGAAACACCATATATTTT. Its protein product is CASSLGRGNTIYF.

This clone has only a few counts. The chain combines TRBV19 with TRBJ1-1; 8 nucleotides line up with TRBD1. Trimming at V came to 7 bases and at J to 0 bases, leaving 7 bases not matched to a gene. The germline CDR1 and CDR2 sequences are LNHDA and SQIVND (reference sequence). The CDR3 loop spans 15 amino acids. The CDR3 DNA follows: TGTGCCAGTACACCGGGACAGGCCCTGAACACTGAAGCTTTCTTT. The encoded protein is CASTPGQALNTEAFF.

The CDR3 DNA reads as TGTGCCTGGAGTGTAAACCTGAGCGGCAATGAGCAGTTCTTC. It specifies CAWSVNLSGNEQFF. J is TRBJ2-1 and V is TRBV30; possibly TRBD2 for D (5 bases). The CDR3 runs 14 residues. V lost 0 bases and J lost 6, with 12 bases in between. CDR1 GTSNPN and CDR2 SVGIG come from the germline V gene (reference sequence).

J is TRBJ2-7 and V is TRBV9, with D uncertain. Looked up from germline, CDR1 is SGDLS and CDR2 is YYNGEE. The V end was cut by 0 bases, the J end by 1 base, with 8 bases between. The CDR3 has 14 residues. The CDR3 bases are TGTGCCAGCAGCGTAGAGGCGGCTTCCTACGAGCAGTACTTC. Translated: CASSVEAASYEQYF.

The J gene is TRBJ1-1, the V gene TRBV29-1; no clear D. The CDR3 spans 14 residues. Trimming took 4 bases from V and 4 from J, leaving 16 bases between them. The germline V gene encodes CDR1 SQVTM and CDR2 ANQGSEA. The DNA of the CDR3 is TGCAGCGTTGTGAATGTGGGCTTGGGCACTGAAGCTTTCTTT. As protein: CSVVNVGLGTEAFF.

This clone was recorded once. CDR3 sequence (DNA): TGTGCCAGCAGCTTATCGACAGGGGCGTCCTACGAGCAGTACTTC. This sequence encodes CASSLSTGASYEQYF. The rearrangement joins TRBV5-4 to TRBJ2-7, with 8 bases identical to TRBD1. Germline values: CDR1 SGHNT, CDR2 YYREEE (reference sequence). CDR3 length: 15 residues. Losses at the gene ends were 2 bases for V and 1 base for J; bases not matched to a gene: 5.